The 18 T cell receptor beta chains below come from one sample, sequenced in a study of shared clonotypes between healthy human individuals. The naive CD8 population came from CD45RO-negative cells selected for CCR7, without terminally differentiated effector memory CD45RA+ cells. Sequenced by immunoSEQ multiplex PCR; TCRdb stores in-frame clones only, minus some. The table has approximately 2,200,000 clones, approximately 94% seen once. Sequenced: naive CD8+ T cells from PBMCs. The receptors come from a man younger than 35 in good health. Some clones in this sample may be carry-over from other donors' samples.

The CDR3 protein is CASSLITGDHEQYF. Here the CDR3 DNA reads TGTGCCAGCAGCTTAATCACAGGGGACCACGAGCAGTACTTC. The chain employs TRBV7-3 and TRBJ2-7; the match to TRBD1 covers 7 bases. CDR1 is SGHTA, CDR2 FQGTGA, per germline. The CDR3 sequence is 14 residues long. V dropped 1 base and J dropped 5; count of bases not matched to a gene: 5.

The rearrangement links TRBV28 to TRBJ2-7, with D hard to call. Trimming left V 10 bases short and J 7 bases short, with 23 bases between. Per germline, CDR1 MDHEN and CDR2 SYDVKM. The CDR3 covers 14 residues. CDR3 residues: CATTYSRLFEEQYF. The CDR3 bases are TGTGCCACGACCTATAGCCGTTTGTTTGAGGAGCAGTACTTC.

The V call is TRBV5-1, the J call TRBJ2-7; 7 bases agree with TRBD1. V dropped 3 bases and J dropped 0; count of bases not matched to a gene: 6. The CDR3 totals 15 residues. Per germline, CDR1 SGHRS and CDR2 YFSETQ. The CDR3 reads CASSWGPGGSYEQYF. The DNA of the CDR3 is TGCGCCAGCAGCTGGGGGCCAGGGGGCTCCTACGAGCAGTACTTC.

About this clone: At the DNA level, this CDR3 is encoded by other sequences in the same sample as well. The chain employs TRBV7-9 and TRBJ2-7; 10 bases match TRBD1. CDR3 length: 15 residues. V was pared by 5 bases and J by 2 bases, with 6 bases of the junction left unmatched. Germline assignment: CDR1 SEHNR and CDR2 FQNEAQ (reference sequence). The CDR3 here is CASSPRTGGTYEQYF. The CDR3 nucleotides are TGTGCCAGCAGCCCTCGGACAGGGGGGACCTACGAGCAGTACTTC.

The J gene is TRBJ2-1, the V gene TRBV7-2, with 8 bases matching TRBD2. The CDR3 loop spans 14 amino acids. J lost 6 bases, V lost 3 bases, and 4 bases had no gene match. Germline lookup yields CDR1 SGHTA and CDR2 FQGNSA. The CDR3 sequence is CASSLSSGFNEQFF. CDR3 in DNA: TGTGCCAGCAGCTTGTCTAGCGGGTTCAATGAGCAGTTCTTC.

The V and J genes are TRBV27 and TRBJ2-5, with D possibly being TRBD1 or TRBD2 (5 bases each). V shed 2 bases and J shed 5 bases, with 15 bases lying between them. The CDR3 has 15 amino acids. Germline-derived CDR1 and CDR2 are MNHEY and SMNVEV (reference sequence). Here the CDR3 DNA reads TGTGCCAGCAGTTTACGACCCCCGGGGCTGGAGACCCAGTACTTC. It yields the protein CASSLRPPGLETQYF.

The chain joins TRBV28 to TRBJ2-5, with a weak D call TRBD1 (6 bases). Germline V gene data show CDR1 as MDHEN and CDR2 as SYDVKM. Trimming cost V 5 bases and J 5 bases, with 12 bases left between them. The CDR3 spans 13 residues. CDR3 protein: CASSNRDGETQYF. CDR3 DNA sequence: TGTGCCAGCAGTAACAGGGACGGGGAGACCCAGTACTTC.

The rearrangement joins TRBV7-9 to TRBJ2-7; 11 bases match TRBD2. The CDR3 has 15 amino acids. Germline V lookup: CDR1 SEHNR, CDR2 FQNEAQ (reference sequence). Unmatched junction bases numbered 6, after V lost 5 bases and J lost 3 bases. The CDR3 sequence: CASSPPGTSGYEQYF. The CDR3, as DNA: TGTGCCAGCAGCCCGCCCGGGACTAGCGGCTACGAGCAGTACTTC.

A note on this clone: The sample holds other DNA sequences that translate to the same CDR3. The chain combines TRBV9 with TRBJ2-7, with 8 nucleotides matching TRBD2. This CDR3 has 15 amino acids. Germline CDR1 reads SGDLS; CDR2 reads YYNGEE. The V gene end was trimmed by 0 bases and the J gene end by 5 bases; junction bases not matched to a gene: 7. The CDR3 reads CASSVDTSGRNEQYF. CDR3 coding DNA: TGTGCCAGCAGCGTAGATACTAGCGGACGGAACGAGCAGTACTTC.

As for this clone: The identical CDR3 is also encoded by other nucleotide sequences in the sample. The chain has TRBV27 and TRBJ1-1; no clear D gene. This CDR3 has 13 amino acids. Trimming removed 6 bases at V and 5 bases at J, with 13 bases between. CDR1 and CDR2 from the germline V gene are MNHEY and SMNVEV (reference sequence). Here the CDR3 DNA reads TGTGCCAGCAGCCTAGGACTGCTTACTGAAGCTTTCTTT. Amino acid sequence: CASSLGLLTEAFF.

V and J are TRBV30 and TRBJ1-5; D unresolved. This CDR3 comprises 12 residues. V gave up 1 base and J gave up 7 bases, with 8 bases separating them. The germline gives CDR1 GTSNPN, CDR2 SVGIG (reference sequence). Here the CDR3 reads CAWSAPPQPQHF. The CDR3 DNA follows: TGTGCCTGGAGTGCCCCGCCCCAGCCCCAGCATTTT. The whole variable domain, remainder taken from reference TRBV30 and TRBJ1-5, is SQTIHQWPATLVQPVGSPLSLECTVEGTSNPNLYWYRQAAGRGLQLLFYSVGIGQISSEVPQNLSASRPQDRQFILSSKKLLLSDSGFYLCAWSAPPQPQHFGDGTRLSIL.

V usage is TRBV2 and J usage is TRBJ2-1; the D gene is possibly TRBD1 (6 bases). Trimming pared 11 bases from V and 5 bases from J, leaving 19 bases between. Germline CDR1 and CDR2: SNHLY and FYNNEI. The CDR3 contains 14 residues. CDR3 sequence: CAAVRQGINNEQFF. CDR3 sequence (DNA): TGTGCCGCGGTGCGGCAGGGGATCAACAATGAGCAGTTCTTC.

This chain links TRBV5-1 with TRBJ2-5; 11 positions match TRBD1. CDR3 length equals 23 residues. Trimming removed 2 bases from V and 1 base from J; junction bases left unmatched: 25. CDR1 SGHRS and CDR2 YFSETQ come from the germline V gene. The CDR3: CASSFPRDRGAYGASNPQETQYF. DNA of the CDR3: TGCGCCAGCAGCTTCCCCCGGGACAGGGGGGCATACGGGGCTAGCAATCCCCAAGAGACCCAGTACTTC.

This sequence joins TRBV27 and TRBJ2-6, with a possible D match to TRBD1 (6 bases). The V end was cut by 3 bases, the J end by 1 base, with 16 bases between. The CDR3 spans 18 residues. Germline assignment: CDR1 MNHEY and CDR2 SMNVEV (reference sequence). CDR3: CASSLRTDVLSGANVLTF. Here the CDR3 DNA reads TGTGCCAGCAGTTTGCGGACAGACGTACTATCTGGGGCCAACGTCCTGACTTTC.

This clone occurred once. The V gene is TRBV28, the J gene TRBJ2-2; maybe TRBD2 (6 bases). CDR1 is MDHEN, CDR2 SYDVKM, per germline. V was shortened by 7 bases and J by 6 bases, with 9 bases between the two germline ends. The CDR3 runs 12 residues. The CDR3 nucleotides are TGTGCCAGCACCCGGAGGGCCGGGGAGCTGTTTTTT. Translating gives CASTRRAGELFF.

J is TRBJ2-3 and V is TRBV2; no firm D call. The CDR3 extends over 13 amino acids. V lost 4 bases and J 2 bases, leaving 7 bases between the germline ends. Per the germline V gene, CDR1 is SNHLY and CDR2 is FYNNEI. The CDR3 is CASSVVNTDTQYF. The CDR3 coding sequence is TGTGCCAGCAGTGTGGTCAACACAGATACGCAGTATTTT.

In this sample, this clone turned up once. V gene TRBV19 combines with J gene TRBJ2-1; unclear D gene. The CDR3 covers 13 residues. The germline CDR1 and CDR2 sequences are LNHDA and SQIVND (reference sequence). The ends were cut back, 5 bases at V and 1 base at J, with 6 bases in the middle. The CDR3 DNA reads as TGTGCCAGTAGTGAAATGTCCTACAATGAGCAGTTCTTC. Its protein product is CASSEMSYNEQFF. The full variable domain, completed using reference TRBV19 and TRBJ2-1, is DGGITQSPKYLFRKEGQNVTLSCEQNLNHDAMYWYRQDPGQGLRLIYYSQIVNDFQKGDIAEGYSVSREKKESFPLTVTSAQKNPTAFYLCASSEMSYNEQFFGPGTRLTVL.

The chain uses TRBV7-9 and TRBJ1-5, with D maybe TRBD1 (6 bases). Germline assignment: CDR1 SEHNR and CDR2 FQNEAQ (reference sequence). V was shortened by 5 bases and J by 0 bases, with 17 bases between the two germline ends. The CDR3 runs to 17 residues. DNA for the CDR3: TGTGCCAGCAGCGAATCCGGGACACCTTATAGCAATCAGCCCCAGCATTTT. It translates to CASSESGTPYSNQPQHF.